This T cell receptor (beta chain) stems from a study of T cell responses to AZD1222 COVID-19 vaccine. Sequenced by immunoSEQ multiplex PCR; TCRdb stores in-frame clones only, minus some. The sample consists of about 140,000 clones, 92% of them appearing once. Notes on the study in general: Receipt of two AZD1222 doses was followed by a rise in Spike-specific TCR breadth and depth.

The ends were cut back, 7 bases at V and 8 bases at J, with 15 bases in the middle. This CDR3 spans 12 amino acids. Germline assignment: CDR1 SQVTM and CDR2 ANQGSEA. Turning to this clone: As yet, its antigen is unknown.

The sample was peripheral blood, taken 28 days after the second AZD1222 dose. The V call is TRBV29-1, the J call TRBJ2-1; perhaps TRBD1 as D (6 bases). The TCR originated in an adult who received the AZD1222 COVID-19 vaccine. The DNA of the CDR3 is TGCAGCGCCCAGGGCAGGGGCCATGAGCAGTTCTTC. This sequence encodes CSAQGRGHEQFF.